Listed below are T cell receptor beta chains from one sample, sequenced in a study of T cells expressing NK-cell markers. No DNA is given; TCRdb re-called the 5' RACE reads and lists each CDR3 protein once. The listing records about 390,000 distinct CDR3 sequences. The source material was blood T cells: a sorted CD56 or NKG2C T cell subset, CD4+ or CD8+ T cells, or bulk PBMC T cells (not recorded which). All receptors come from a woman in her 50s in good health. Each CDR3 is given with its conserved first and last residue. Fields, in order: CDR3 protein, J gene, V gene.

CASSKVWSKAIYNEQFF,TRBJ2-1,TRBV21-1
CASSHLGTVYNEQFF,TRBJ2-1,TRBV4-1
CASSLAGHGQPQHF,TRBJ1-5,TRBV5-6
CASSQVDNSPLHF,TRBJ1-6,TRBV4-2
CASSLAPTVRNDEQFF,TRBJ2-1,TRBV12-3/TRBV12-4
CAPGITPGTGELFF,TRBJ2-2,TRBV6-2/TRBV6-3
CASSQNIPAGLNEQFF,TRBJ2-1,TRBV5-1
CASSLAVPPQFF,TRBJ2-1,TRBV5-6
CASSEAGLLHNEQFF,TRBJ2-1,TRBV2
CSASSKRGGEELFF,TRBJ2-2,TRBV20-1
CSAGPGGQETQYF,TRBJ2-5,TRBV20-1
CASYANPATNTGELFF,TRBJ2-2,TRBV7-9
CASSDLLNEQFF,TRBJ2-1,TRBV25-1
CASSHGGLKETQYF,TRBJ2-5,TRBV6-5
CASSDTSKSYEQYF,TRBJ2-7,TRBV5-6
CASTGDSTYNEQFF,TRBJ2-1,TRBV5-5
CASSQVRRTSTDTQYF,TRBJ2-3,TRBV4-1
CATSRDRRSGGDEQFF,TRBJ2-1,TRBV15
CASFSPGQGPHRRQFF,TRBJ2-1,TRBV25-1
CASSPRARLSLYEQYF,TRBJ2-7,TRBV3-1
CSARIYSGTSGKGPTDTQYF,TRBJ2-3,TRBV20-1
CSARGDRPDQPQHF,TRBJ1-5,TRBV20-1